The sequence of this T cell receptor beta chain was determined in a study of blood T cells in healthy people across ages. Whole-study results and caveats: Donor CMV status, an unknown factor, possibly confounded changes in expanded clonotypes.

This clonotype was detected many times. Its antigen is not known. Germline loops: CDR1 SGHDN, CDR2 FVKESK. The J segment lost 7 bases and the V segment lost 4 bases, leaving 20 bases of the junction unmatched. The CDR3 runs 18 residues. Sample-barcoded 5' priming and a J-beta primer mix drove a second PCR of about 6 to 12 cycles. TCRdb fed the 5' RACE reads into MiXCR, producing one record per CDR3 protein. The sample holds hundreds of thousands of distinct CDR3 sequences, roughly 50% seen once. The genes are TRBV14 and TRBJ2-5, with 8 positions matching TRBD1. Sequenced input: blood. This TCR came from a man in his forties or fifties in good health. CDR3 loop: CASSLQRGDFGQGRTQYF. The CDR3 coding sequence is TGTGCCAGCAGCCTACAACGGGGTGACTTCGGACAGGGACGGACCCAGTACTTC.